This T cell receptor (beta chain) derives from a study of cytomegalovirus exposure and HLA in healthy donors. In the PCR, 60 Vbeta and 13 Jbeta primers were used. Measured with immunoSEQ multiplex PCR; TCRdb has only the in-frame clones, and not every one. There are roughly 190,000 clones in the sample; under 9.5% occur only once, and 1% to 1.5% lies in the top ten. Germline V gene sequence: CDR1 SGHVS, CDR2 FNYEAQ. V shed 5 bases and J shed 1 base, with 8 bases lying between them. The CDR3 runs to 13 residues. V usage is TRBV7-6 and J usage is TRBJ1-1, with no clear D. This clonotype was sampled from a woman in her twenties or thirties in good health and CMV-seropositive. Sequencing used PBMCs. CDR3 nucleotides: TGTGCCAGCAGCCTCAACTGGAACACTGAAGCTTTCTTT. Amino acids: CASSLNWNTEAFF.